Shown below are 21 T cell receptor beta chains from a single sample sequenced in a study of cytomegalovirus exposure and HLA in healthy donors. The study ran its PCR with 60 Vbeta and 13 Jbeta primers. Sequencing was performed with immunoSEQ multiplex PCR; in TCRdb, only in-frame clones are kept and a portion is missing. The sample has more than 150,000 clones; 65% to 85% are singletons. Sequenced sample: PBMCs. These receptors originate from a woman in her 30s in good health and CMV-seropositive.

The chain is built from TRBV6-6 and TRBJ1-6; D perhaps matches TRBD1 (5 bases). Germline V lookup: CDR1 MNHNY, CDR2 SVGAGI (reference sequence). This CDR3 contains 15 residues. Trimming removed 5 bases from V and 10 bases from J, with 18 bases in between. The CDR3 sequence is CASSPQIRRGSPLHF. Written as DNA, the CDR3 is TGTGCCAGCAGTCCCCAGATACGACGGGGGTCACCCCTCCACTTT.

CDR3 DNA sequence: TGCAGCGTTGTGACCGGGACAGATTATGGCTACACCTTC. Translated: CSVVTGTDYGYTF. The rearrangement uses TRBV29-1 and TRBJ1-2; 7 bases align to TRBD1. The CDR3 runs to 13 residues. V was pared by 4 bases and J by 5 bases, with 7 bases of the junction left unmatched. Looked up from germline, CDR1 is SQVTM and CDR2 is ANQGSEA.

The chain has TRBV27 and TRBJ1-5; D is unresolved. The V end lost 4 bases, the J end lost 2 bases, and 27 bases lay between the germline ends. Germline assignment: CDR1 MNHEY and CDR2 SMNVEV (reference sequence). The length of the CDR3 is 20 residues. The CDR3 spells CASSSHPNLMSSAGNQPQHF. DNA for the CDR3: TGTGCCAGCAGTTCCCATCCCAACCTTATGAGCAGTGCGGGCAATCAGCCCCAGCATTTT.

A few counts support this clone. Germline and junction disagree at one end, which may indicate a read error. The chain uses TRBV7-7 and TRBJ2-1, with 10 bases matching TRBD2. Germline V lookup: CDR1 SSHAT, CDR2 FNYEAQ (reference sequence). The CDR3 extends over 14 amino acids. CDR3 bases: TGTGCTAGCAGCTTTTCGACTAGCGGGAATGAGCAGTTCTTC. Residues: CASSFSTSGNEQFF.

Only a few counts were recorded for this clone. V is TRBV7-8 and J is TRBJ2-5, with 7 nucleotides matching TRBD2. Germline loops: CDR1 SGHVS, CDR2 FQNEAQ. The CDR3 consists of 17 residues. The V segment lost 1 base and the J segment 2 bases; nucleotides outside the gene matches: 10. CDR3 in amino acids: CASSLGLRLAAQETQYF. The CDR3 DNA is TGTGCCAGCAGCTTAGGATTGAGGCTAGCGGCTCAAGAGACCCAGTACTTC. Full variable domain (rest looked up from reference TRBV7-8 and TRBJ2-5): GAGVSQSPRYKVAKRGQDVALRCDPISGHVSLFWYQQALGQGPEFLTYFQNEAQLDKSGLPSDRFFAERPEGSVSTLKIQRTQQEDSAVYLCASSLGLRLAAQETQYFGPGTRLLVL.

This clone has just a few counts. This rearrangement joins TRBV11-2 to TRBJ1-2; tentatively, D is TRBD1 (6 bases). Trimming took 4 bases from V and 5 from J, leaving 8 bases between them. The CDR3 is 12 amino acids. CDR1 is SGHAT, CDR2 FQNNGV, per germline. DNA for the CDR3: TGTGCCAGCAGCTGGACAGAGTATGGCTACACCTTC. Its protein product is CASSWTEYGYTF. Looking up the rest from reference TRBV11-2 and TRBJ1-2 gives the full variable domain: EAGVAQSPRYKIIEKRQSVAFWCNPISGHATLYWYQQILGQGPKLLIQFQNNGVVDDSQLPKDRFSAERLKGVDSTLKIQPAKLEDSAVYLCASSWTEYGYTFGSGTRLTVV.

The rearrangement uses TRBV2 and TRBJ2-1; TRBD2 aligns across 11 bases. Germline values: CDR1 SNHLY, CDR2 FYNNEI. Trimming removed 9 bases from V and 5 bases from J; junction bases left unmatched: 12. The CDR3 is made up of 16 amino acids. CDR3 bases: TGTGCCAGGGGAGGTTCGGGACTAGCGGTTAACAATGAGCAGTTCTTC. Translating it yields CARGGSGLAVNNEQFF.

This clone was seen just once. The chain is built from TRBV11-2 and TRBJ2-1, with TRBD2 identical over 13 bases. Germline loops: CDR1 SGHAT, CDR2 FQNNGV. V shed 5 bases and J 5 bases; nucleotides not matched to a gene: 3. The CDR3 contains 15 residues. The CDR3 coding sequence is TGTGCCAGCAGCATACTAGCGGGAGGGAACAATGAGCAGTTCTTC. Its translation is CASSILAGGNNEQFF.

CDR3 residues: CASSLSGTGRYEQYF. The CDR3, as DNA: TGTGCCAGCAGTTTATCCGGGACAGGGAGATACGAGCAGTACTTC. The chain joins TRBV6-1 to TRBJ2-7; 9 bases agree with TRBD1. V lost 5 bases, J lost 4 bases, and 9 bases stayed unmatched. The CDR3 loop spans 15 amino acids. Germline assignment: CDR1 MNHNS and CDR2 SASEGT.

V usage is TRBV27 and J usage is TRBJ1-2; D is uncertain. Germline V lookup: CDR1 MNHEY, CDR2 SMNVEV (reference sequence). Trimming shortened V by 4 bases and J by 7 bases, and 13 bases separated the two germline ends. The CDR3 runs 13 residues. In DNA, the CDR3 is TGTGCCAGCAGTTGGACCTTTCGGGGTGGCTACACCTTC. Translating it yields CASSWTFRGGYTF.

This chain joins TRBV6-1 and TRBJ2-7; 10 bases are a match to TRBD2. From germline, CDR1 is MNHNS and CDR2 SASEGT. The J segment lost 6 bases and the V segment lost 5 bases, leaving 7 bases of the junction unmatched. The CDR3 contains 14 residues. CDR3 residues: CASSTGLAGVEQYF. CDR3 DNA sequence: TGTGCCAGCAGTACGGGCCTAGCGGGAGTCGAGCAGTACTTC.

This clone has more than one count but fewer than ten. The V and J genes are TRBV7-9 and TRBJ2-3, with D possibly matching TRBD1 (6 bases). Trimming shortened V by 2 bases and J by 6 bases, and 15 bases separated the two germline ends. Germline CDR1 and CDR2: SEHNR and FQNEAQ (reference sequence). The length of the CDR3 is 15 residues. Written as DNA, the CDR3 is TGTGCCAGCAGCTTAAATCCCTCGAGGGGGGATACGCAGTATTTT. It yields the protein CASSLNPSRGDTQYF.

The chain employs TRBV27 and TRBJ2-7, with 11 bases aligning to TRBD1. Losses at the gene ends were 6 bases for V and 2 bases for J; bases not matched to a gene: 6. Germline V gene lookup returns CDR1 MNHEY and CDR2 SMNVEV (reference sequence). The CDR3 runs 15 residues. The CDR3 is CASSHGQGATYEQYF. In nucleotides, the CDR3 is TGTGCCAGCAGCCACGGACAGGGGGCAACCTACGAGCAGTACTTC.

The chain has TRBV27 and TRBJ1-1, with no clear D. The CDR3 sequence is 18 residues long. Per germline, CDR1 MNHEY and CDR2 SMNVEV (reference sequence). With 7 bases removed from V and 2 bases from J, the gap between germline ends came to 26 bases. Here the CDR3 DNA reads TGTGCCAGCACCCGGAATCCGGAGGTCTACGGGAGTAACACTGAAGCTTTCTTT. Residues: CASTRNPEVYGSNTEAFF.

The rearrangement joins TRBV5-1 to TRBJ1-1; tentatively, D is TRBD1 (5 bases). Germline V gene sequence: CDR1 SGHRS, CDR2 YFSETQ. This CDR3 region has 12 residues. Trimming cost V 4 bases and J 10 bases, with 14 bases left between them. The CDR3 region is CASSDDSPRAFF. CDR3 bases: TGCGCCAGCAGCGACGACAGCCCCAGAGCTTTCTTT.

CDR3 region: CASRDRGTGKLPWRHF. The CDR3 coding sequence is TGTGCCAGCAGGGATAGGGGGACAGGCAAACTCCCCTGGCGGCATTTT. The rearrangement joins TRBV28 to TRBJ1-5; 8 positions match TRBD1. The germline V gene encodes CDR1 MDHEN and CDR2 SYDVKM. V dropped 6 bases and J dropped 15; count of bases not matched to a gene: 22. This CDR3 contains 16 residues.

This clone was observed a few times. The rearrangement links TRBV28 to TRBJ1-2; TRBD1 might be the D (6 bases). Trimming took 6 bases from V and 6 from J, leaving 11 bases between them. Germline V gene data show CDR1 as MDHEN and CDR2 as SYDVKM. The CDR3 spans 12 residues. CDR3 protein: CASSLAGDGYTF. Here the CDR3 DNA reads TGTGCCAGCAGCTTAGCAGGGGATGGCTACACCTTC.

V and J are TRBV7-9 and TRBJ1-6, with 9 bases that match TRBD1. Germline lookup yields CDR1 SEHNR and CDR2 FQNEAQ (reference sequence). This CDR3 is 16 amino acids long. The ends lost 1 base at V and 6 bases at J; junction bases unmatched: 4. DNA for the CDR3: TGTGCCAGCAGCTTAGGATTGGACAGGGGTAATTCACCCCTCCACTTT. It encodes CASSLGLDRGNSPLHF.

The V and J genes are TRBV10-3 and TRBJ1-1, with TRBD1 identical over 11 bases. The CDR3 has 14 amino acids. CDR1 and CDR2 from the germline V gene are ENHRY and SYGVKD. The trim removed 3 bases at V and 12 bases at J, leaving 9 bases unmatched. In nucleotides, the CDR3 is TGTGCCATCAGTGATGGACAGGGGGCAGCGGCAACTTTCTTT. It codes for CAISDGQGAAATFF.

This clone has just one count. CDR3 in amino acids: CASSQYNNLGTSANNEQFF. CDR3 nucleotides: TGTGCCAGCAGCCAGTACAATAATCTCGGGACTAGCGCTAACAATGAGCAGTTCTTC. V is TRBV14 and J is TRBJ2-1, with 10 nucleotides matching TRBD2. The CDR3 runs 19 residues. The germline V gene encodes CDR1 SGHDN and CDR2 FVKESK. The ends lost 3 bases at V and 5 bases at J; junction bases unmatched: 16.

The chain has TRBV7-8 and TRBJ2-7, with 8 bases that match TRBD1. J lost 4 bases, V lost 5 bases, and 10 bases had no gene match. This CDR3 has 15 residues. Looked up from germline, CDR1 is SGHVS and CDR2 is FQNEAQ. The CDR3 sequence: CASSQDRGGFYEQYF. The CDR3 DNA reads TGTGCCAGCAGCCAAGACAGGGGAGGTTTTTACGAGCAGTACTTC.